A selection of T cell receptor beta chains follows, all from one sample in a study of blood T cell repertoires in COVID-19. Repertoires were generated with immunoSEQ multiplex PCR, while TCRdb's copy carries only in-frame clones and drops some. The table lists fewer than 130,000 clones, 69% of them singletons. Sample: peripheral blood. These receptors originate from a man aged 80 or over with acute or convalescent COVID-19. Both conserved end residues are part of each CDR3. The D gene is left open where the match is weak. Size is omitted from some rows. Given values are once, few, many or a class for expanded clones.

clone_size | j_call | d_call | v_call | cdr3_nt | cdr3_aa
. | TRBJ2-3 | TRBD2 | TRBV7-2 | TGTGCCAGCAGCAAAGCGGGAGGGCTTGATACGCAGTATTTT | CASSKAGGLDTQYF
. | TRBJ2-5 | . | TRBV6-5 | TGTGCCAGCGCTAAAGAGGAAGAGACCCAGTACTTC | CASAKEEETQYF
. | TRBJ2-6 | . | TRBV2 | TGTGCCAGCAGTGGACTTGACGGGATGATAAGGGTCTCTGGGGCCAACGTCCTGACTTTC | CASSGLDGMIRVSGANVLTF
. | TRBJ2-1 | TRBD1 | TRBV18 | TGTGCCAGCTCACCAGCAGGGGGAAACAATGAGCAGTTCTTC | CASSPAGGNNEQFF
. | TRBJ2-1 | . | TRBV9 | TGTGCCAGCAGCGTAGCAGCAACGGGAGCGGGCAATGAGCAGTTCTTC | CASSVAATGAGNEQFF
once | TRBJ1-2 | . | TRBV7-2 | TGTGCCAGCAGCGTTAGTTCGGGTAGGGGGACCACCTCTTTCTATGGCTACACCTTC | CASSVSSGRGTTSFYGYTF
. | TRBJ2-7 | . | TRBV10-3 | TGTGCCATCAGTGAGTCCTTAGTTAGCGTTTCCTACGAGCAGTACTTC | CAISESLVSVSYEQYF
. | TRBJ2-7 | TRBD1 | TRBV30 | TGTGCCTGGACCCGACTCACCGGGACAGGGCCGAGAGAGCAGTACTTC | CAWTRLTGTGPREQYF
. | TRBJ2-2 | . | TRBV18 | TGTGCCAGCTCAGATCGAATTAGTGACGGGGAGCTGTTTTTT | CASSDRISDGELFF
once | TRBJ2-3 | . | TRBV27 | TGTGCCAGCAGCAGGGTAGGTCCAGATACGCAGTATTTT | CASSRVGPDTQYF
. | TRBJ2-7 | TRBD1 | TRBV7-2 | TGTGCCAGCAGCACTGGGCCCAGGGGGCTCTACGAGCAGTACTTC | CASSTGPRGLYEQYF
. | TRBJ1-5 | . | TRBV19 | TGTGCCAGTAGTATGTCGGGTGAGGGCAATCAGCCCCAGCATTTT | CASSMSGEGNQPQHF
large | TRBJ2-1 | . | TRBV6-6 | TGTGCCAGCATCGCCCAGGGTGGGGAGCAGTTCTTC | CASIAQGGEQFF
few | TRBJ1-5 | . | TRBV15 | TGTGCCACCAGCAGAGCTTCCGGGAATCGTCAGCCCCAGCATTTT | CATSRASGNRQPQHF
. | TRBJ2-1 | TRBD2 | TRBV5-4 | TGTGCCAGCAGCCACGGGACGAGAGCGGGAGGAGGTAATGAGCAGTTCTTC | CASSHGTRAGGGNEQFF
. | TRBJ2-2 | TRBD2 | TRBV28 | TGTGCCAGCAGTGAGGTAGCGGGAAAGAACACCGGGGAGCTGTTTTTT | CASSEVAGKNTGELFF
. | TRBJ2-3 | TRBD2 | TRBV7-7 | TGTGCCAGCAGTCCGGGACTAGCGCCTAGCACAGATACGCAGTATTTT | CASSPGLAPSTDTQYF